Listed here are 16 T cell receptor beta chains from one sample, sequenced in a study of cytomegalovirus exposure and HLA in healthy donors. Use of 60 Vbeta and 13 Jbeta primers characterized the PCR. Produced via immunoSEQ multiplex PCR; TCRdb's table is partial and in-frame only. Of about 210,000 clones listed, roughly 87% are singletons. Specimen: PBMCs. The receptors originated from a man aged 35-49 years in good health and CMV-seropositive.

V and J are TRBV5-1 and TRBJ2-7; a possible D gene is TRBD1 (5 bases). The V end lost 2 bases, the J end lost 5 bases, and 11 bases lay between the germline ends. The CDR3 contains 13 residues. CDR1 and CDR2 (germline): SGHRS, YFSETQ. The CDR3 spells CASSFTGSHEQYF. The CDR3 DNA follows: TGCGCCAGCAGCTTTACAGGTTCTCACGAGCAGTACTTC.

The genes are TRBV30 and TRBJ2-5; 7 nucleotides line up with TRBD1. The germline V gene has CDR1 GTSNPN and CDR2 SVGIG (reference sequence). The CDR3 has 12 amino acids. Unmatched junction bases numbered 4, after V lost 2 bases and J lost 7 bases. CDR3 sequence reads: CAWSPRTGTQYF. The CDR3 DNA reads as TGTGCCTGGAGTCCCAGGACAGGGACCCAGTACTTC.

CDR3 DNA: TGTGCCAGCAGACACAGAGCCCACCAAGAGACCCAGTACTTC. Translated, it gives CASRHRAHQETQYF. The chain joins TRBV6-1 to TRBJ2-5; D not resolved. Trimming pared 6 bases from V and 0 bases from J, leaving 11 bases between. Per germline, CDR1 MNHNS and CDR2 SASEGT. The CDR3 is made up of 14 amino acids.

The V and J genes are TRBV5-1 and TRBJ2-7; possible D gene TRBD1, 6 bases. This CDR3 spans 14 amino acids. Trimming shortened V by 0 bases and J by 0 bases, and 7 bases separated the two germline ends. Germline V gene sequence: CDR1 SGHRS, CDR2 YFSETQ. CDR3 sequence reads: CASSLGQASYEQYF. The CDR3 bases are TGCGCCAGCAGCTTGGGACAGGCCTCCTACGAGCAGTACTTC.

V is TRBV7-9 and J is TRBJ2-1; no clear D. Germline V CDR1 and CDR2: SEHNR, FQNEAQ (reference sequence). The CDR3 is 14 amino acids. V was trimmed by 6 bases and J by 0 bases, leaving 9 bases between them. CDR3 coding DNA: TGTGCCAGCAGAGGTCCTAGCTCCTACAATGAGCAGTTCTTC. This gives the protein CASRGPSSYNEQFF. Based on the CDR3 plus reference TRBV7-9 and TRBJ2-1, the full variable domain is DTGVSQNPRHKITKRGQNVTFRCDPISEHNRLYWYRQTLGQGPEFLTYFQNEAQLEKSRLLSDRFSAERPKGSFSTLEIQRTEQGDSAMYLCASRGPSSYNEQFFGPGTRLTVL.

The chain uses TRBV19 and TRBJ1-5, with unresolved D. Germline-derived CDR1 and CDR2 are LNHDA and SQIVND (reference sequence). Trimming shortened V by 4 bases and J by 0 bases, and 10 bases separated the two germline ends. The CDR3 sequence is 15 residues long. The CDR3 protein is CASSRKRNSNQPQHF. The DNA of the CDR3 is TGTGCCAGTAGTAGGAAGAGGAATAGCAATCAGCCCCAGCATTTT.

The chain is built from TRBV9 and TRBJ2-3; 11 nucleotides agree with TRBD2. J lost 2 bases, V lost 3 bases, and 2 bases had no gene match. The CDR3 length is 15 residues. Germline loops: CDR1 SGDLS, CDR2 YYNGEE. The CDR3 reads CASSAGLAATDTQYF. The CDR3 bases are TGTGCCAGCAGCGCGGGACTAGCGGCCACAGATACGCAGTATTTT.

The genes are TRBV2 and TRBJ2-2, with 8 bases aligning to TRBD1. With V trimmed by 10 bases and J by 5 bases, 9 bases remained unmatched. The CDR3 sequence is 14 residues long. The V gene's germline CDR1 is SNHLY and CDR2 FYNNEI. CDR3 sequence reads: CAIRQGMGTGELFF. As DNA, the CDR3 is TGTGCCATTCGACAGGGGATGGGGACCGGGGAGCTGTTTTTT.

CDR3 sequence (DNA): TGTGCCAGCAGTTTATCCGGAGGGTTTGTCACTGAAGCTTTCTTT. It yields the protein CASSLSGGFVTEAFF. The chain joins TRBV27 to TRBJ1-1; D gene uncertain. Per the germline V gene, CDR1 is MNHEY and CDR2 is SMNVEV (reference sequence). The CDR3 length is 15 residues. Trimming stripped 0 bases from V and 4 bases from J, with 12 bases between.

The V call is TRBV7-3, the J call TRBJ2-7; TRBD1 agrees at 7 bases. V trimming: 5 bases; J trimming: 2 bases; junction bases outside the gene matches: 21. This CDR3 spans 19 amino acids. CDR1 SGHTA and CDR2 FQGTGA come from the germline V gene. The CDR3 sequence is CASSPLGSRQGLTPYEQYF. The CDR3 bases are TGTGCCAGCAGCCCGCTGGGAAGCAGACAGGGATTGACTCCCTACGAGCAGTACTTC.

This sequence joins TRBV19 and TRBJ2-5; 10 nucleotides match TRBD1. Germline V gene data show CDR1 as LNHDA and CDR2 as SQIVND (reference sequence). V lost 3 bases to trimming and J lost 0 bases; unmatched junction nucleotides: 7. This CDR3 is built from 17 residues. The CDR3, as DNA: TGTGCCAGTAGTATCAGGGACAGGGGCCAGTACCAAGAGACCCAGTACTTC. Translating it yields CASSIRDRGQYQETQYF.

As concerns this clone: The junction differs from germline at one of its ends, possibly a read error. The V gene is TRBV27, the J gene TRBJ2-3; no reliable D call. In germline, CDR1 is MNHEY, CDR2 SMNVEV (reference sequence). The length of the CDR3 is 14 residues. CDR3 bases: TGTGCCAGCAGTTTAGTTACACCCACAAATACGCAGTATTTT. Translation: CASSLVTPTNTQYF.

This clone was seen a handful of times. This rearrangement joins TRBV29-1 to TRBJ2-1; 16 bases match TRBD2. This CDR3 is built from 13 residues. Per the germline V gene, CDR1 is SQVTM and CDR2 is ANQGSEA. V lost 7 bases, J lost 11 bases, and 5 bases stayed unmatched. The CDR3 reads CSAVGLAGGQQFF. The CDR3 DNA sequence: TGCAGCGCCGTGGGACTAGCGGGAGGGCAGCAGTTCTTC.

The chain couples TRBV10-1 to TRBJ1-3, with 11 nucleotides matching TRBD1. The germline V gene has CDR1 WNHNN and CDR2 SYGVQD (reference sequence). J gave up 7 bases and V 6 bases, and 2 bases lay outside the gene matches. This CDR3 is built from 13 residues. CDR3 residues: CASRDRGRNTIYF. Written as DNA, the CDR3 is TGCGCCAGCAGGGACAGGGGGCGGAACACCATATATTTT.

The count of this clone is one. The V call is TRBV5-1, the J call TRBJ1-5; D is possibly TRBD1 (6 bases). Germline V gene sequence: CDR1 SGHRS, CDR2 YFSETQ. Trimming took off 4 bases at V and 2 bases at J, with 13 bases between the two ends. This CDR3 has 15 amino acids. Here the CDR3 reads CASSPGHQGNQPQHF. DNA of the CDR3: TGCGCCAGCAGCCCGGGACACCAGGGCAATCAGCCCCAGCATTTT.

V is TRBV7-9 and J is TRBJ2-1; possibly TRBD2 for D (5 bases). CDR1 is SEHNR and CDR2 is FQNEAQ in the germline V gene (reference sequence). Trimming took off 3 bases at V and 5 bases at J, with 14 bases between the two ends. The CDR3 contains 15 residues. CDR3 in DNA: TGTGCCAGCAGCTTTGGGTGGGAGTCGGACAATGAGCAGTTCTTC. Amino acid sequence: CASSFGWESDNEQFF.